This T cell receptor (beta chain) was sequenced in a study of cytomegalovirus exposure and HLA in healthy donors. Study as a whole: Earlier sequencing of 150 million to 200 million T cells yielded fewer than 140 million unique TCR beta sequences.

Study observations and caveats: A later analysis found common viral pathogens apparently linked to several of the most significant clusters. TCR beta V- and J-gene trimming, according to a later analysis, was linked to a missense DCLRE1C variant.

Primers for the PCR totalled 60 Vbeta and 13 Jbeta. Clones were sequenced by immunoSEQ multiplex PCR, and TCRdb holds only the in-frame ones, with some missing. The data contain about 160,000 clones, 60% to 85% of them seen just once; the ten biggest clones take up around 13%. Germline CDR1 reads SGHDT; CDR2 reads YYEEEE. The V and J ends lost 4 bases and 4 bases respectively, with 18 bases between them. The CDR3 loop spans 15 amino acids. In the case of this clone: The target antigen is unknown.

This chain connects TRBV5-6 to TRBJ2-7, with D possibly matching TRBD1 (6 bases). Sequences were obtained from PBMCs. The TCR comes from a man aged 35-49 years in good health and CMV-seropositive. The CDR3 here is CASSPGHRSWYEQYF. The CDR3 DNA sequence: TGTGCCAGCAGCCCGGGACATCGTAGTTGGTACGAGCAGTACTTC.